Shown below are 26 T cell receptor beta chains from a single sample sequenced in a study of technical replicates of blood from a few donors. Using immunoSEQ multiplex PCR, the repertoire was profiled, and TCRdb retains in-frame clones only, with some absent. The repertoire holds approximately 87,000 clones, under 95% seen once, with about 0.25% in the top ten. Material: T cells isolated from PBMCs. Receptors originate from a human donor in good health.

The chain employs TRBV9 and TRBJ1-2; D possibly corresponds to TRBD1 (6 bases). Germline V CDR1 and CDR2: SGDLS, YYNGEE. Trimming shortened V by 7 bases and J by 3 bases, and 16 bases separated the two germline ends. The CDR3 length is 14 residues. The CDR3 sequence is CASGRGGKDYGYTF. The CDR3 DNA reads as TGTGCCAGCGGAAGAGGGGGAAAGGACTATGGCTACACCTTC.

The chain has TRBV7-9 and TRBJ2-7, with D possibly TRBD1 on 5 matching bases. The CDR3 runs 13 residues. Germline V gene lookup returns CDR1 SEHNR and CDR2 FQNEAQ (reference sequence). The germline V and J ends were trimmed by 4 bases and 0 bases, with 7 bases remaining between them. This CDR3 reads CASSWGSSYEQYF. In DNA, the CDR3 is TGTGCCAGCAGCTGGGGCAGCTCCTACGAGCAGTACTTC.

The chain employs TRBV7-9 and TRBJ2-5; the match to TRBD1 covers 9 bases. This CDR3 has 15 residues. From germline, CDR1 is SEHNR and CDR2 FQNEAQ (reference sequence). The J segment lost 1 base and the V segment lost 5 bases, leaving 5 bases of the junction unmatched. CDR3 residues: CASSPGTGLQETQYF. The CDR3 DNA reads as TGTGCCAGCAGCCCCGGGACAGGGCTCCAAGAGACCCAGTACTTC.

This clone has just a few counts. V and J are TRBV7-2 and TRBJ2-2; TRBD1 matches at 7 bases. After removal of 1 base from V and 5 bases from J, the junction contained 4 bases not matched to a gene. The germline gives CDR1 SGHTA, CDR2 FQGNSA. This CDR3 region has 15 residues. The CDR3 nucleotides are TGTGCCAGCAGCTTAGGGTTACAGGGGACCGGGGAGCTGTTTTTT. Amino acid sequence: CASSLGLQGTGELFF.

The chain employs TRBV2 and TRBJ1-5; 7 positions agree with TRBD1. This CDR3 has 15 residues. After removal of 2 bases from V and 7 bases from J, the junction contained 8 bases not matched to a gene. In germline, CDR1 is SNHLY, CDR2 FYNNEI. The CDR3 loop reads CASSETGESRQPQHF. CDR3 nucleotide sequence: TGTGCCAGCAGTGAAACAGGGGAAAGTCGCCAGCCCCAGCATTTT.

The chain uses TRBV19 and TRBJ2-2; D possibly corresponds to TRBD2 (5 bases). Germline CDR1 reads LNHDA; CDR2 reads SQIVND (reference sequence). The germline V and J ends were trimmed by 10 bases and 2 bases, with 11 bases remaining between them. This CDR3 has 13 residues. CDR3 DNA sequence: TGTGCCACCCAGCGGTTAAACACCGGGGAGCTGTTTTTT. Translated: CATQRLNTGELFF.

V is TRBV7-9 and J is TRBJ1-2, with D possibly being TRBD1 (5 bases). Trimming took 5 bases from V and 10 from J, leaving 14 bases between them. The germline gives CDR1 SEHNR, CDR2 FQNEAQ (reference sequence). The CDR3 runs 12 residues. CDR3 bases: TGTGCCAGCAGCCACCGGGACTGGGACTACACCTTC. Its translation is CASSHRDWDYTF.

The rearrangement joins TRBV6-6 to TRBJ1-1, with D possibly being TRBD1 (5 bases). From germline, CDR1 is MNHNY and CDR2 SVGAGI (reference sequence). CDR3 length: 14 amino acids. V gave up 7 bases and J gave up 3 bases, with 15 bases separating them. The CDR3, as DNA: TGTGCCAGCACCACGGGCCAGGGTCACACTGAAGCTTTCTTT. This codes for CASTTGQGHTEAFF.

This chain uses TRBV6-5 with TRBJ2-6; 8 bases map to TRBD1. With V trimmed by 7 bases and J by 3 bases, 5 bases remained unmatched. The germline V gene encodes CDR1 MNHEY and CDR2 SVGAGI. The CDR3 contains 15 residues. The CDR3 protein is CASTPRGLGANVLTF. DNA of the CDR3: TGTGCCAGCACCCCCAGGGGGCTTGGGGCCAACGTCCTGACTTTC.

The CDR3 region is CASSPQGSGGEQYF. CDR3 nucleotides: TGTGCCAGCAGCCCCCAGGGGTCCGGCGGTGAGCAGTACTTC. The chain carries TRBV7-9 and TRBJ2-7; weak D call: TRBD1 (6 bases). This CDR3 has 14 amino acids. Germline-derived CDR1 and CDR2 are SEHNR and FQNEAQ (reference sequence). The ends were cut back, 5 bases at V and 7 bases at J, with 18 bases in the middle.

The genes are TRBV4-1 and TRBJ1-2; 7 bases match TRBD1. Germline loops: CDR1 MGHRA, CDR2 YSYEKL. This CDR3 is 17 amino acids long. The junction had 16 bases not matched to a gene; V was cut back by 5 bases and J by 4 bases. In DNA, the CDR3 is TGCGCCAGCAGCGTTGAAGGGGGCCGGACCAGAGTCTATGGCTACACCTTC. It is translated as CASSVEGGRTRVYGYTF.

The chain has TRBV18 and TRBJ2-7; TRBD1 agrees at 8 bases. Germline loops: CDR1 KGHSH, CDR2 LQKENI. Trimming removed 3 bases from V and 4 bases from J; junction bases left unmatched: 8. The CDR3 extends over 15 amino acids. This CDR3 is CASSPGQGSFYEQYF. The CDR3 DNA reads TGTGCCAGCTCACCCGGACAGGGCTCCTTTTACGAGCAGTACTTC. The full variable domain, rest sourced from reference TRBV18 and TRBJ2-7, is NAGVMQNPRHLVRRRGQEARLRCSPMKGHSHVYWYRQLPEEGLKFMVYLQKENIIDESGMPKERFSAEFPKEGPSILRIQQVVRGDSAAYFCASSPGQGSFYEQYFGPGTRLTVT.

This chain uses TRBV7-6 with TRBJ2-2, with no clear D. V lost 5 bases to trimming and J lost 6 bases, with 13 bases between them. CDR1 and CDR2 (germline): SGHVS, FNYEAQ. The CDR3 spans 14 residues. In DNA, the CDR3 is TGTGCCAGCAGCCGGAGTGTTTTTCCCGGGGAGCTGTTTTTT. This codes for CASSRSVFPGELFF. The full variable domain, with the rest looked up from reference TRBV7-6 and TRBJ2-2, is GAGVSQSPRYKVTKRGQDVALRCDPISGHVSLYWYRQALGQGPEFLTYFNYEAQQDKSGLPNDRFSAERPEGSISTLTIQRTEQRDSAMYRCASSRSVFPGELFFGEGSRLTVL.

CDR3 DNA sequence: TGTGCCAGCAGTTACTCGGGCCTAACCTACGAAGCTTTCTTT. Translation gives CASSYSGLTYEAFF. The rearrangement links TRBV6-5 to TRBJ1-1; no clear D. The CDR3 is made up of 14 amino acids. CDR1 and CDR2 (germline): MNHEY, SVGAGI. Trimming pared 0 bases from V and 8 bases from J, leaving 13 bases between.

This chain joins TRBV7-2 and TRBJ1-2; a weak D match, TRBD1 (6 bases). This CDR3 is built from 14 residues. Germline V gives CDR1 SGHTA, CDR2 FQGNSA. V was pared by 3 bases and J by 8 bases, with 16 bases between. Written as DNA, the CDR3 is TGTGCCAGCAGCTTTAGGGGGACCCCCATGGGCTACACCTTC. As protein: CASSFRGTPMGYTF.

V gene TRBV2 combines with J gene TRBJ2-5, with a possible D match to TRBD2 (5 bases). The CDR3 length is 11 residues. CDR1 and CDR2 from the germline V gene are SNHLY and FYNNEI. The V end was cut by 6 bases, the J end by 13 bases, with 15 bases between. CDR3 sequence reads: CASSAKLDPYF. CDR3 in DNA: TGTGCCAGCAGCGCTAAACTAGACCCGTACTTC.

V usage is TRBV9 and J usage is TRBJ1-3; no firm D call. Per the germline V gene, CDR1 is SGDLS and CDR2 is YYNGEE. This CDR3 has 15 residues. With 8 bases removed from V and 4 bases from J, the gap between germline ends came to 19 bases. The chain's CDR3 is CASTPEAAYGNTIYF. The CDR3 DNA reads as TGTGCCAGTACCCCGGAGGCAGCCTACGGAAACACCATATATTTT.

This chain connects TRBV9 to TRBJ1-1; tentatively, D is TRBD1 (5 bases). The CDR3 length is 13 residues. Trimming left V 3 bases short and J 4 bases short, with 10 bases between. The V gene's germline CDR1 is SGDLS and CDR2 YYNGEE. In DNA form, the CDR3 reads TGTGCCAGCAGCGGCAGGGTTGGCACTGAAGCTTTCTTT. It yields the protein CASSGRVGTEAFF.

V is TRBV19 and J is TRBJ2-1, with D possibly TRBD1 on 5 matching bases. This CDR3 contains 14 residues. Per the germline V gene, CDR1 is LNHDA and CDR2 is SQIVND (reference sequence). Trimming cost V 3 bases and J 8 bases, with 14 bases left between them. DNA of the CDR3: TGTGCCAGTAGTATCAGGGTCCCCGACGATGAGCAGTTCTTC. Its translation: CASSIRVPDDEQFF.

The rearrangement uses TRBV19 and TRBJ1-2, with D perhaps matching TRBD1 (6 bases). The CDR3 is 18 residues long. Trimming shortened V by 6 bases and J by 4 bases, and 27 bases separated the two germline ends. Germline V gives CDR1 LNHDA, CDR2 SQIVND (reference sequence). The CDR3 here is CASSDIAGALPPLYGYTF. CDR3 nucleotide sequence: TGTGCCAGTAGCGACATCGCAGGGGCGCTTCCTCCACTCTATGGCTACACCTTC. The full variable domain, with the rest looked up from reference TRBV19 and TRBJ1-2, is DGGITQSPKYLFRKEGQNVTLSCEQNLNHDAMYWYRQDPGQGLRLIYYSQIVNDFQKGDIAEGYSVSREKKESFPLTVTSAQKNPTAFYLCASSDIAGALPPLYGYTFGSGTRLTVV.

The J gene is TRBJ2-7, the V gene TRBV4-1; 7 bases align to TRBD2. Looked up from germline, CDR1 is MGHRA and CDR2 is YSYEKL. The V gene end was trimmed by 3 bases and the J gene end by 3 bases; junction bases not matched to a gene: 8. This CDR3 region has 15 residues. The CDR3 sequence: CASSQRLASDYEQYF. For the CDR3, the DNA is TGCGCCAGCAGCCAGCGACTAGCCAGCGACTACGAGCAGTACTTC.

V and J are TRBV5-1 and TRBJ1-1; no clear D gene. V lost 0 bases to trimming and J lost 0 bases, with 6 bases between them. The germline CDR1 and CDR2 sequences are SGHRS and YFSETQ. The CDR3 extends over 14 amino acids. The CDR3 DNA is TGCGCCAGCAGCTTGGCTCAGGTGAACACTGAAGCTTTCTTT. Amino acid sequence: CASSLAQVNTEAFF.

The CDR3 DNA sequence: TGTGCCAGCAGTCGGGGGGGCTACGAGCAGTACTTC. It encodes CASSRGGYEQYF. This chain joins TRBV11-2 and TRBJ2-7; 8 bases agree with TRBD2. The trim removed 6 bases at V and 3 bases at J, leaving 1 base unmatched. Germline V gives CDR1 SGHAT, CDR2 FQNNGV. There are 12 residues in the CDR3.

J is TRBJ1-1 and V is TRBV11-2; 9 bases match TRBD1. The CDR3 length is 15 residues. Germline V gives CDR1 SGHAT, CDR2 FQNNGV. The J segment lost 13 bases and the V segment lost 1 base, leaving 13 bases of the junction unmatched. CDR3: CASSLAGTGLRWNFF. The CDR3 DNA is TGTGCCAGCAGCTTAGCCGGGACAGGGCTCCGGTGGAATTTCTTT.

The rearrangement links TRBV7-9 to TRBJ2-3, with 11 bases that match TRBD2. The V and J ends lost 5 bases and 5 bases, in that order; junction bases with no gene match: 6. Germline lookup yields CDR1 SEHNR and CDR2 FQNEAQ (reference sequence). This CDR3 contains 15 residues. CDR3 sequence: CASSDNGLAGDTQYF. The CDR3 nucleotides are TGTGCCAGCAGCGATAATGGACTAGCGGGAGATACGCAGTATTTT. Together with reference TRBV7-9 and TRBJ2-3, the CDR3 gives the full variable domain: DTGVSQNPRHKITKRGQNVTFRCDPISEHNRLYWYRQTLGQGPEFLTYFQNEAQLEKSRLLSDRFSAERPKGSFSTLEIQRTEQGDSAMYLCASSDNGLAGDTQYFGPGTRLTVL.

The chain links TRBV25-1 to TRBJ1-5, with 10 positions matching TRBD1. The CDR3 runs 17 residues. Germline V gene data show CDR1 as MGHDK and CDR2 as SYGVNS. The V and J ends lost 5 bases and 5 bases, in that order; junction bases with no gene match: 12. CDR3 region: CASSSHLGGTGDQPQHF. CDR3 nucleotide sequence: TGTGCCAGCAGTTCTCATCTGGGAGGGACAGGGGATCAGCCCCAGCATTTT.